This T cell receptor (beta chain) originates from a study of T cell changes during pregnancy in multiple sclerosis. Measured with immunoSEQ multiplex PCR; TCRdb has only the in-frame clones, and not every one. There are 40,000 to 55,000 clones in the sample; around 90% occur only once, and roughly 1.5% lies in the top ten. The CDR3 totals 13 residues. Germline V gene sequence: CDR1 MNHNY, CDR2 SVGAGI (reference sequence). V was shortened by 10 bases and J by 8 bases, with 18 bases between the two germline ends. The chain has TRBV6-6 and TRBJ2-1, with D possibly matching TRBD1 (7 bases). The clonotype was recovered from a female donor in good health, enrolled as a control in a pregnancy study. Sample: peripheral blood, taken in the first trimester of pregnancy. CDR3 protein: CATQGGGAYEQFF. CDR3 in DNA: TGTGCCACCCAGGGGGGTGGGGCCTATGAGCAGTTCTTC.